The 10 T cell receptor beta chains listed next were all sequenced from one sample in a study of T cells after somatic rescue of genetic block. Clones were read by immunoSEQ multiplex PCR, and TCRdb kept only the in-frame ones, dropping some. The sample records fewer than 15,000 clones, roughly 72% being singletons. What was sequenced was peripheral blood mononuclear cells (PBMCs). These receptor sequences come from a boy between 5 and 17 years old.

The chain has TRBV6-6 and TRBJ1-5, with 8 nucleotides matching TRBD1. Trimming at V came to 2 bases and at J to 7 bases, leaving 4 bases not matched to a gene. This CDR3 spans 14 amino acids. The germline gives CDR1 MNHNY, CDR2 SVGAGI (reference sequence). CDR3 protein: CASSYGQGDQPQHF. The CDR3 bases are TGTGCCAGCAGTTACGGACAGGGAGACCAGCCCCAGCATTTT.

This clone appeared a single time. The chain is built from TRBV7-9 and TRBJ2-2; D unclear. Trimming removed 5 bases at V and 4 bases at J, with 20 bases between. The CDR3 runs 17 residues. Germline-derived CDR1 and CDR2 are SEHNR and FQNEAQ (reference sequence). CDR3 in amino acids: CASSSPVAQVSTGELFF. CDR3 DNA: TGTGCCAGCAGCAGCCCTGTGGCCCAGGTTTCCACCGGGGAGCTGTTTTTT.

The rearrangement uses TRBV4-2 and TRBJ2-5, with D perhaps being TRBD1 or TRBD2 (5 bases each). Germline loops: CDR1 LGHNA, CDR2 YNFKEQ. V was trimmed by 4 bases and J by 1 base, leaving 10 bases between them. The CDR3 loop spans 14 amino acids. As DNA, the CDR3 is TGTGCCAGCAGCCGGGGGACGGTCCAAGAGACCCAGTACTTC. Protein sequence: CASSRGTVQETQYF.

V and J are TRBV28 and TRBJ2-1; 8 bases map to TRBD2. The germline CDR1 and CDR2 sequences are MDHEN and SYDVKM. Unmatched junction bases numbered 9, after V lost 5 bases and J lost 0 bases. CDR3 length: 17 amino acids. The CDR3 here is CASSLLAAGGSYNEQFF. The CDR3 DNA is TGTGCCAGCAGTCTCCTAGCTGCGGGGGGCTCCTACAATGAGCAGTTCTTC.

This sequence joins TRBV28 and TRBJ2-1; D remains unclear. The germline V gene has CDR1 MDHEN and CDR2 SYDVKM. This CDR3 has 13 amino acids. Trimming shortened V by 7 bases and J by 3 bases, and 10 bases separated the two germline ends. The CDR3 nucleotides are TGTGCCAGCACCCTAAACTTCTACAATGAGCAGTTCTTC. It is translated as CASTLNFYNEQFF.

This chain links TRBV10-3 with TRBJ2-5; 7 bases agree with TRBD1. The DNA matches TRBJ2-7 better at its end, which makes the J call doubtful. The CDR3 loop spans 15 amino acids. The germline V gene encodes CDR1 ENHRY and CDR2 SYGVKD. CDR3 sequence (DNA): TGTGCCATCAGTGATTCAGGGACAGTAGCCTACGAGCAGTACTTC. This encodes CAISDSGTVAYEQYF.

The rearrangement links TRBV6-1 to TRBJ1-6, with D tentatively TRBD1 (5 bases). CDR3 length equals 14 residues. The V end was cut by 6 bases, the J end by 6 bases, with 12 bases between. The germline CDR1 and CDR2 sequences are MNHNS and SASEGT. CDR3 in DNA: TGTGCCAGCAGCCCGGGACCGATTAATTCACCCCTCCACTTT. It yields the protein CASSPGPINSPLHF.

This rearrangement joins TRBV4-1 to TRBJ1-2; 8 bases line up with TRBD1. The germline CDR1 and CDR2 sequences are MGHRA and YSYEKL. CDR3 length: 15 amino acids. Trimming removed 3 bases from V and 5 bases from J; junction bases left unmatched: 8. The CDR3 loop reads CASSHPGQATYGYTF. Here the CDR3 DNA reads TGCGCCAGCAGCCACCCGGGACAGGCCACTTATGGCTACACCTTC.

The rearrangement uses TRBV6-1 and TRBJ1-4; D call uncertain. Germline-derived CDR1 and CDR2 are MNHNS and SASEGT. This CDR3 contains 14 residues. Trimming stripped 7 bases from V and 8 bases from J, with 17 bases between. CDR3 region: CASKFGVGEEKLFF. For the CDR3, the DNA is TGTGCCAGCAAATTCGGGGTTGGGGAGGAAAAACTGTTTTTT.

The genes are TRBV5-1 and TRBJ1-2, with D maybe TRBD1 (5 bases). CDR3 length: 15 amino acids. Germline V gene data show CDR1 as SGHRS and CDR2 as YFSETQ. Deletions cut 0 bases from V and 2 bases from J, with 11 bases between. The CDR3 loop reads CASSLAAGGNYGYTF. The CDR3 coding sequence is TGCGCCAGCAGCTTGGCGGCGGGGGGGAACTATGGCTACACCTTC.